The sequence of this T cell receptor beta chain was determined in a study of siplizumab effects on memory and regulatory T cells. Overall study results and limits: Both greater diversity than memory cells and a major contribution to the alloresponse seemed to characterize naive T cells. To unstimulated subsets, only a minor fraction of alloreactive clones could be mapped.

A remark on this clone: The target antigen is unknown.

Germline V gives CDR1 SGHTA, CDR2 FQGNSA. The CDR3 spans 16 residues. J gave up 10 bases and V 0 bases, and 7 bases lay outside the gene matches. Per sample, the assay covered 90,000 to 100,000 TCR templates. Method: immunoSEQ multiplex PCR; TCRdb's copy keeps in-frame clones and lacks some. The sample has about 100,000 clones, more than 85% seen once. Source material: Tregs sorted from blood. This chain links TRBV7-2 with TRBJ2-2; 11 positions match TRBD2. The receptor was isolated from a human donor in good health. The CDR3 loop reads CASSLATLAGAAELFF. CDR3 nucleotide sequence: TGTGCCAGCAGCTTAGCGACACTAGCGGGGGCCGCGGAGCTGTTTTTT. Filled out from reference TRBV7-2 and TRBJ2-2, the complete variable domain reads GAGVSQSPSNKVTEKGKDVELRCDPISGHTALYWYRQSLGQGLEFLIYFQGNSAPDKSGLPSDRFSAERTGGSVSTLTIQRTQQEDSAVYLCASSLATLAGAAELFFGEGSRLTVL.